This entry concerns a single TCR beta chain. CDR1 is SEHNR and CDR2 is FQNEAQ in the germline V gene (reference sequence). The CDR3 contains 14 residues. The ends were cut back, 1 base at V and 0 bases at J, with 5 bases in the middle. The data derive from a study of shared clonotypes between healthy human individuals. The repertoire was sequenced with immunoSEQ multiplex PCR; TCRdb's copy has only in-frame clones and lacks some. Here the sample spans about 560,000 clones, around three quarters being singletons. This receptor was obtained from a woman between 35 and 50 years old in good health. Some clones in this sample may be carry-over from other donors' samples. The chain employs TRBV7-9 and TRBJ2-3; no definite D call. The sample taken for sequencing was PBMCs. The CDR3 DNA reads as TGTGCCAGCAGCTTAGGAGAGAGCACAGATACGCAGTATTTT. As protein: CASSLGESTDTQYF.